This is a list of T cell receptor beta chains from one sample in a study of shared clonotypes between healthy human individuals. The method was immunoSEQ multiplex PCR; TCRdb's version includes in-frame clones alone and lacks a portion of them. The sample consists of 630,000 or so clones, roughly 98% of them appearing once. The sample comprised naive CD8+ T cells sorted from blood. The receptors stem from a man aged 30-40 years in good health. CDR3s leave out the opening cysteine and the closing phenylalanine or tryptophan.

cdr3_aa v_call
ASNGGTITGELF TRBV4-2
ASDGLGNEQF TRBV28
ASSLGTSGSRVSDTQY TRBV11-2
ASSQVQGADYEQY TRBV4-1
ASNKRRASTDTQY TRBV21-1
ASSLAYTRNQPQH TRBV7-8
AWSWTAPTEAF TRBV30
ASSSGQGHQPQH TRBV7-9
ATSRFPPYGLDGTDTQY TRBV15
ASSHQETQY TRBV4-1
ASSTLRTGEYWGAYEQY TRBV27
ASTSRSSGANVLT TRBV4-1
ANLLGGTCQETQY TRBV27
ASSLYGDTGELF TRBV5-1
ASSLGLTDTQY TRBV7-8
ASTSTLRITANTGELF TRBV19
ASSNPGLESSYEQY TRBV7-8
ASSLAGAYGYT TRBV27
ASSERAAGDTQY TRBV10-2
ASSLDQAGATYNEQF TRBV14
ASTYGEEAGNTIY TRBV9
AWRYLLYQETQY TRBV30
ASSPGTGYNEQY TRBV5-4
ASRWTENTEAF TRBV6-6
ASSSRLAGGPADTQY TRBV9
ASRRGGSGYEQY TRBV27
ASSSYGQGTSGRNTGELF TRBV5-1
ASSLEVADTQY TRBV7-9
ASSFGWADTQY TRBV6-5
ASSPTGTGDTEAF TRBV5-6
ASSRRDRGLDAYEQY TRBV7-9
ASSERLAGIDTQY TRBV10-1
ASSLLGSSYNEQF TRBV28
ASTDKDVYSGANVLT TRBV9